The 2 T cell receptor beta chains presented below share a single source sample, sequenced in a study of CD4 T cells in relation to SARS-CoV-2 and coronaviruses. Clones were sequenced by immunoSEQ multiplex PCR, and TCRdb holds only the in-frame ones, with some missing. This sample yields over 25,000 clones, of which 75% are seen a single time; around 13% belongs to the top ten. These TCRs are of unknown antigen specificity. The unexposed donors gave CD4+ T cells in about 2010-2019, prior to COVID-19. The cells were cultured for around ten days before CD4+ T cells were isolated. The specimen was CD4+ T cells from PBMCs, cultured in vitro. These TCRs come from a human donor in good health.

This clone was counted a single time. V and J are TRBV7-2 and TRBJ2-7; TRBD2 might be the D (7 bases). V lost 5 bases, J lost 4 bases, and 18 bases lay in between. The CDR3 runs to 15 residues. Germline V gene sequence: CDR1 SGHTA, CDR2 FQGNSA. The CDR3, as DNA: TGTGCCAGCAGCCTAGGGGGGGCGACGTCGTACGAGCAGTACTTC. It is translated as CASSLGGATSYEQYF.

The chain is built from TRBV18 and TRBJ2-5; no clear D gene. Trimming shortened V by 3 bases and J by 1 base, and 3 bases separated the two germline ends. Germline assignment: CDR1 KGHSH and CDR2 LQKENI. The CDR3 runs to 12 residues. Here the CDR3 reads CASSPIQETQYF. CDR3 sequence (DNA): TGTGCCAGCTCACCGATCCAAGAGACCCAGTACTTC.